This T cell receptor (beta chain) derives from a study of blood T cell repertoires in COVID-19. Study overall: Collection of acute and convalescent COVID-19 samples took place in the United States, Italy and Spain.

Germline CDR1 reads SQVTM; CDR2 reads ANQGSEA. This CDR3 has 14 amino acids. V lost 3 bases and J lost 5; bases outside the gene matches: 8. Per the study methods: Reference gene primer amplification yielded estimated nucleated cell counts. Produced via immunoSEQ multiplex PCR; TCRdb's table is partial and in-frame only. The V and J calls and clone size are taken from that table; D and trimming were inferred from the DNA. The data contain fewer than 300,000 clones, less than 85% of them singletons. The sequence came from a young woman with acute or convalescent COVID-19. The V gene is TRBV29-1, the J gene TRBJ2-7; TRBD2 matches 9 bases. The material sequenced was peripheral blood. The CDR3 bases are TGCAGCGTTGAGGCCGGGACTAGCTACGACGAGCAGTACTTC. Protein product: CSVEAGTSYDEQYF.